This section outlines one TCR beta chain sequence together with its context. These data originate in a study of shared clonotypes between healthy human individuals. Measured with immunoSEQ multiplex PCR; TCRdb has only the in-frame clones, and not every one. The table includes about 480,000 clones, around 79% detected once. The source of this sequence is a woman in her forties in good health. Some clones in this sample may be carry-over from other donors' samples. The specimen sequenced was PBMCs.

CDR3 sequence reads: CASSLFAGQGHSGANVLTF. CDR3 DNA sequence: TGTGCCAGCTCCCTCTTCGCGGGACAGGGCCACTCTGGGGCCAACGTCCTGACTTTC. V gene TRBV18 combines with J gene TRBJ2-6; 9 nucleotides agree with TRBD1. The V segment lost 6 bases and the J segment 0 bases; nucleotides outside the gene matches: 12. The V gene's germline CDR1 is KGHSH and CDR2 LQKENI. The CDR3 spans 19 residues.